The T cell receptor (beta chain) under discussion was sequenced for a study of cytomegalovirus exposure and HLA in healthy donors. The PCR contained 60 Vbeta and 13 Jbeta primers. Clones were read by immunoSEQ multiplex PCR, and TCRdb kept only the in-frame ones, dropping some. The sample lists hundreds of thousands of clones; approximately 84% were seen once. Germline CDR1 is SEHNR and CDR2 is FQNEAQ (reference sequence). This CDR3 has 14 residues. Trimming removed 5 bases from V and 4 bases from J; junction bases left unmatched: 7. About this clone: What it binds is unknown.

The study's findings and limits: Common viral pathogens seemed, in a later analysis, to connect with several of the most significant clusters.

V is TRBV7-9 and J is TRBJ2-5; 7 bases are shared with TRBD1. Sequencing was done on a sample of PBMCs. This clonotype originated in a woman in her forties in good health and CMV-seronegative. This chain's CDR3 is CASSDPGTVETQYF. The CDR3 DNA reads TGTGCCAGCAGCGACCCCGGGACAGTAGAGACCCAGTACTTC.